This T cell receptor (beta chain) was retrieved from a study of shared clonotypes between healthy human individuals. Authors' analysis steps: Junction-only immunoSEQ data arrived without quality scores, meaning filtering differed. Data came from immunoSEQ multiplex PCR; TCRdb stores just in-frame clones and leaves some out. The DNA gave D and trimming, while V, J and clone size come from that table. Of over a million clones detected, around 95% appear once; the ten largest clones hold roughly 1.2%. CDR1 MNHNY and CDR2 SVGAGI come from the germline V gene (reference sequence). Trimming left V 6 bases short and J 1 base short, with 9 bases between. This CDR3 is built from 13 residues. The CD4+ fraction was divided into a CD45RA+ naive subset and a CD45RA-negative memory subset.

The material sequenced was naive CD4+ T cells sorted from blood. Subset: CD45RA+ positively selected. This chain links TRBV6-6 with TRBJ1-1; tentatively, D is TRBD1 (5 bases). The clonotype originates from a man aged 25 to 40 in good health. The CDR3 here is CASSRGANTEAFF. The CDR3 DNA reads TGTGCCAGCAGCCGAGGGGCGAACACTGAAGCTTTCTTT.